The clone carrying this TCR beta chain was found a few times. The antigen remains unidentified. These data come from a study of cytomegalovirus exposure and HLA in healthy donors. The PCR employed 60 Vbeta primers together with 13 Jbeta primers. Clones were read by immunoSEQ multiplex PCR, and TCRdb kept only the in-frame ones, dropping some. This sample carries roughly 190,000 clones, more than 9.5% of them seen once, and the ten largest clones take approximately 7.8%. Regarding the study as a whole: A classifier reportedly called cytomegalovirus status with high sensitivity and specificity. Researchers reportedly found TCR beta sequences accurately predicted most subjects' HLA-A and HLA-B alleles. As a later analysis revealed, most CMV-associated TCR beta chains appeared HLA-restricted.

Sequenced sample: PBMCs. The TCR was taken from a man aged 45-65 years in good health and CMV-seropositive.

For the CDR3, the DNA is TGTGCCAGCAGAGGGGGGGGCGGTTATCAGCCCCAGCATTTT. Amino acids: CASRGGGGYQPQHF. V and J are TRBV28 and TRBJ1-5; tentatively, D is TRBD1 (6 bases). This CDR3 spans 14 amino acids. Looked up from germline, CDR1 is MDHEN and CDR2 is SYDVKM. V was pared by 6 bases and J by 5 bases, with 14 bases between.